Each of the 10 T cell receptor beta chains below was sequenced from the same sample in a study of beta chain features in type 1 diabetes. Study-wide results and caveats: Type 1 diabetes patients showed a moderate but significant shortening of TCRB CDR3s in all four CD4+ subsets.

Of the isolated RNA, all was reverse transcribed, and so the sequenced material was expressed TCRB transcripts. Repertoires were generated with immunoSEQ multiplex PCR, while TCRdb's copy carries only in-frame clones and drops some. The sample has 250,000 to 300,000 clones, roughly an eighth seen once. No antigen has been identified for these receptors. Sequenced: naive CD4+ T cells from blood. All receptors come from a young man with type 1 diabetes.

This chain uses TRBV5-1 with TRBJ2-5, with 11 bases matching TRBD2. The CDR3 spans 14 residues. Germline CDR1 is SGHRS and CDR2 is YFSETQ. With V trimmed by 4 bases and J by 6 bases, 5 bases remained unmatched. The CDR3 bases are TGCGCCAGCAGCCCACTAGCGGGAGACAAGACCCAGTACTTC. Translating it yields CASSPLAGDKTQYF.

There are a few counts of this clone. CDR3 in amino acids: CASTGLSGTEAFF. The CDR3 nucleotides are TGCGCCAGCACCGGGCTATCCGGGACAGAAGCTTTCTTT. The V call is TRBV5-1, the J call TRBJ1-1; a possible D gene is TRBD1 (6 bases). Germline loops: CDR1 SGHRS, CDR2 YFSETQ. V was pared by 6 bases and J by 8 bases, with 17 bases between. The CDR3 has 13 amino acids.

This clone was seen more than once but under ten times. This chain connects TRBV15 to TRBJ2-7; possible D gene TRBD2, 5 bases. Germline CDR1 reads LNHNV; CDR2 reads YYDKDF (reference sequence). V lost 0 bases and J 0 bases, leaving 9 bases between the germline ends. The CDR3 has 15 residues. CDR3 nucleotides: TGTGCCACCAGCAGAGATCGAGCGGCCTCCTACGAGCAGTACTTC. This translates into CATSRDRAASYEQYF.

The chain uses TRBV7-3 and TRBJ2-3; D gene uncertain. Germline V lookup: CDR1 SGHTA, CDR2 FQGTGA. The CDR3 sequence is 13 residues long. V gave up 4 bases and J gave up 4 bases, with 9 bases separating them. The CDR3 region has the DNA TGTGCCAGCAGCTCACGTCCGGCAGATACGCAGTATTTT. Amino acid sequence: CASSSRPADTQYF.

The genes are TRBV6-5 and TRBJ1-2; 7 bases fit TRBD1. The length of the CDR3 is 14 residues. The germline V gene has CDR1 MNHEY and CDR2 SVGAGI. With V trimmed by 4 bases and J by 5 bases, 7 bases remained unmatched. CDR3 residues: CASSSRQGVYGYTF. The CDR3 DNA reads as TGTGCCAGCAGTTCGCGACAGGGCGTATATGGCTACACCTTC.

The chain joins TRBV27 to TRBJ1-5; tentative D call: TRBD1 (5 bases). This CDR3 is built from 15 residues. Between the trimmed V and J ends, which lost 3 bases and 0 bases, there was a span of 9 bases. CDR1 and CDR2 from the germline V gene are MNHEY and SMNVEV (reference sequence). CDR3 coding DNA: TGTGCCAGCAGTTTTCTCGGGGGTAGCAATCAGCCCCAGCATTTT. Translated: CASSFLGGSNQPQHF.

The chain recombines TRBV28 with TRBJ2-6, with TRBD1 matching over 8 bases. This CDR3 contains 15 residues. V trimming: 6 bases; J trimming: 12 bases; junction bases outside the gene matches: 13. CDR1 and CDR2 (germline): MDHEN, SYDVKM. The CDR3 reads CASSGDRSVLSVLTF. Written as DNA, the CDR3 is TGTGCCAGCAGCGGGGACAGGAGCGTTCTGAGCGTCCTGACTTTC.

Only a few counts were recorded for this clone. V gene TRBV19 combines with J gene TRBJ2-5; the D gene is possibly TRBD2 (7 bases). The V gene lost 5 bases and the J gene lost 4 bases, with 17 bases spanning the gap. CDR3 length equals 15 residues. The germline CDR1 and CDR2 sequences are LNHDA and SQIVND (reference sequence). CDR3 nucleotide sequence: TGTGCCAGTAGTCCGCAAAGGGGGGGATCAGAGACCCAGTACTTC. Protein product: CASSPQRGGSETQYF.

This clone was observed a few times. The chain links TRBV29-1 to TRBJ1-1; D perhaps matches TRBD1 (6 bases). Between the trimmed V and J ends, which lost 7 bases and 4 bases, there was a span of 16 bases. CDR3 length equals 13 residues. CDR1 is SQVTM and CDR2 is ANQGSEA in the germline V gene. The CDR3 sequence: CSAHRDVGTEAFF. In DNA form, the CDR3 reads TGCAGCGCGCACAGGGATGTGGGCACTGAAGCTTTCTTT.

Only a few counts were recorded for this clone. This chain uses TRBV7-9 with TRBJ2-1; TRBD2 is a possible D gene (6 bases). This CDR3 contains 13 residues. Germline lookup yields CDR1 SEHNR and CDR2 FQNEAQ (reference sequence). Trimming took 6 bases from V and 7 from J, leaving 13 bases between them. Here the CDR3 reads CASRVLATNEQFF. The CDR3 nucleotides are TGTGCCAGCAGAGTACTAGCCACGAATGAGCAGTTCTTC.